A selection of T cell receptor beta chains follows, all from one sample in a study of T-cell reconstitution after alpha-beta-depleted transplantation in children. One entry per CDR3 protein, called by TCRdb with MiXCR from the PCR reads. The table shows around 670,000 distinct CDR3 sequences, with 10% to 15% occurring only once. The source was PBMCs, collected before TCRalphabeta/CD19-depleted stem cell transplant. Receptor source: a girl aged 2-15 years with congenital amegakaryocytic thrombocytopenia, due to receive a stem cell transplant. The CDR3 runs from the conserved cysteine through the conserved F or W.

cdr3_aa j_call v_call cdr3_length
CASSERQASSYNEQFF TRBJ2-1 TRBV6-1 16
CASSSLWGYTF TRBJ1-2 TRBV12-3/TRBV12-4 11
CASSASLAGLYNEQFF TRBJ2-1 TRBV9 16
CASSLRAGASYGYTF TRBJ1-2 TRBV12-3/TRBV12-4 15
CASSPSGWSYNEQFF TRBJ2-1 TRBV5-1 15
CASSKYVAGGPNGELFF TRBJ2-2 TRBV21-1 17
CASREHSSAYEQYF TRBJ2-7 TRBV27 14
CSAVGIGSYEQYF TRBJ2-7 TRBV20-1 13
CASSLYRPNTEAFF TRBJ1-1 TRBV5-1 14
CATSWTGGEQETQYF TRBJ2-5 TRBV24-1 15
CASSSTADRGYRYQPQHF TRBJ1-5 TRBV5-5 18
CASSFGQGGYEQYF TRBJ2-7 TRBV12-3/TRBV12-4 14
CASSPPPGREAFF TRBJ1-1 TRBV7-9 13
CASSQGVLEQYF TRBJ2-7 TRBV3-1 12
CASSLAQGPRILANYGYTF TRBJ1-2 TRBV5-1 19
CASSPVAGQYEQYF TRBJ2-7 TRBV6-1 14
CASSPLLGDQPQHF TRBJ1-5 TRBV27 14
CASSIRYNEQFF TRBJ2-1 TRBV7-9 12
CASSLRQGYNSGANVLTF TRBJ2-6 TRBV11-1 18
CASSLPLGGSHEQFF TRBJ2-1 TRBV7-6 15
CASSLNPRIATNEQFF TRBJ2-1 TRBV7-3 16
CASLPRADTEAFF TRBJ1-1 TRBV18 13
CASSLGVERAIYNEQFF TRBJ2-1 TRBV7-8 17
CSGLAGDYEQYF TRBJ2-7 TRBV20-1 12
CSVGGLTGGGQFF TRBJ2-1 TRBV29-1 13
CSARPTSGAYEQYF TRBJ2-7 TRBV20-1 14
CASSRYRGRSYNEQFF TRBJ2-1 TRBV11-2 16
CSVEQNRDYLDTQYF TRBJ2-3 TRBV29-1 15
CSARGDPNIDEQFF TRBJ2-1 TRBV20-1 14
CSASFWDIYTEAFF TRBJ1-1 TRBV20-1 14
CASSEGLAGARTDTQYF TRBJ2-3 TRBV5-1 17
CASSLARDHTEAFF TRBJ1-1 TRBV7-9 14
CATSREGGEKLFF TRBJ1-4 TRBV15 13
CSARSSRGIGDEQFF TRBJ2-1 TRBV20-1 15
CASSDDENNEQFF TRBJ2-1 TRBV6-6 13